The 4 T cell receptor beta chains below all came from one sample that was sequenced in a study of CXCR3-negative and CXCR3-positive naive CD8 T cells. General study findings and limits: More hydrophobic TRB CDR3s occurred in CXCR3-positive than in CXCR3-negative naive cells.

Researchers prepared the TRB cDNA libraries using 5' RACE with UMI labels. TCRdb re-analyzed the 5' RACE reads; it lists each CDR3 protein once, without DNA. Its table records approximately 100,000 distinct CDR3 sequences. No antigen has been assigned to these receptors. Sequencing was performed on naive CXCR3+ CD8+ T cells from blood. Subset given: CD45RO-CCR7+CD27+CD95- naive CD8+ T cells expressing CXCR3 (TNR3+). The receptors were gathered from a human donor in good health. Some clones in this sample may be carry-over from other donors' samples.

The chain recombines TRBV12-3 or TRBV12-4 with TRBJ2-1; as DNA is missing, the TRBD2 call by TCRdb cannot be tested. The CDR3 loop spans 16 amino acids. CDR3 protein: CASSLMASGAAGEQFF.

The rearrangement links TRBV4-1 to TRBJ2-5; TCRdb's D call of TRBD2 is untestable without DNA. This CDR3 spans 15 amino acids. Germline V gene lookup returns CDR1 MGHRA and CDR2 YSYEKL. The CDR3 loop reads CASSQVAGGGETQYF.

The V gene is TRBV9, the J gene TRBJ2-1; TCRdb proposes TRBD2, but this gene call is untestable without DNA. CDR1 and CDR2 (germline): SGDLS, YYNGEE. The CDR3 totals 16 residues. CDR3 sequence: CASSVVAGAGYNEQFF.

The chain combines TRBV9 with TRBJ2-5. CDR3 length: 14 amino acids. Per germline, CDR1 SGDLS and CDR2 YYNGEE. The CDR3 spells CASSGGGVWETQYF.